These 24 T cell receptor beta chains came from one sample sequenced in a study of T cells in localized non-small cell lung cancer. Repertoires were generated with immunoSEQ multiplex PCR, while TCRdb's copy carries only in-frame clones and drops some. Of about 2,800 clones in the sample, about 18% were seen once. The input for sequencing was lung tumor tissue, taken before any cancer treatment. These receptors originate from a woman between 40 and 69 years old with stage II lung adenocarcinoma.

The table lists this clone with a few counts. V is TRBV28 and J is TRBJ2-3; maybe TRBD1 (5 bases). V was pared by 3 bases and J by 3 bases, with 22 bases between. CDR1 and CDR2 from the germline V gene are MDHEN and SYDVKM. The CDR3 spans 18 residues. CDR3 amino acids: CASSFPLRAGMKTDTQYF. CDR3 bases: TGTGCCAGCAGTTTCCCCCTTCGGGCAGGGATGAAAACAGATACGCAGTATTTT.

This clone is medium-sized within its sample. The J gene is TRBJ1-1, the V gene TRBV7-2; TRBD1 might be the D (6 bases). The CDR3 is 13 amino acids. V was cut by 3 bases and J by 5 bases, with 10 bases left in between. In germline, CDR1 is SGHTA, CDR2 FQGNSA. CDR3 sequence: CASSFQGNTEAFF. The CDR3 region has the DNA TGTGCCAGCAGCTTTCAGGGGAATACTGAAGCTTTCTTT.

This clone is deemed medium-sized. The chain carries TRBV6-8 and TRBJ2-3, with D perhaps given as TRBD1 or TRBD2 (5 bases each). This CDR3 spans 16 amino acids. Germline CDR1 and CDR2: MNHGY and SAAAGT. Trimming removed 5 bases at V and 2 bases at J, with 17 bases between. This CDR3 reads CASSPMGTRYTDTQYF. CDR3 nucleotides: TGTGCCAGCAGTCCCATGGGGACCCGGTACACAGATACGCAGTATTTT.

V and J are TRBV1 and TRBJ1-4. TRBV1 is a pseudogene segment. The CDR3 contains 15 residues. This CDR3 is CTSSPRFTTNEKLFF. CDR3 DNA sequence: TGCACCAGCAGCCCCCGATTCACAACTAATGAAAAACTGTTTTTT.

In its sample, this clone was seen a few times. The chain uses TRBV11-3 and TRBJ2-7, with a tentative D call TRBD1 (6 bases). Germline loops: CDR1 SGHNT, CDR2 YENEEA. V was cut by 6 bases and J by 4 bases, with 19 bases left in between. The CDR3 contains 15 residues. CDR3 protein: CASSRTVVQGYEQYF. DNA of the CDR3: TGTGCCAGCAGTCGCACGGTAGTTCAGGGGTACGAGCAGTACTTC.

The count of this clone is one. The chain links TRBV5-1 to TRBJ1-4; the D gene is possibly TRBD1 (5 bases). CDR1 is SGHRS, CDR2 YFSETQ, per germline. V lost 2 bases and J lost 8, with 16 bases in between. The CDR3 is 15 amino acids. The CDR3 region is CASSFFPGPDEKLFF. The CDR3 DNA is TGCGCCAGCAGCTTCTTCCCAGGGCCTGACGAAAAACTGTTTTTT.

This clone is judged medium-sized (0.01 to 0.1%). The V call is TRBV11-3, the J call TRBJ2-5; D remains unclear. Germline V lookup: CDR1 SGHNT, CDR2 YENEEA. The CDR3 loop spans 14 amino acids. Trimming cost V 2 bases and J 4 bases, with 11 bases left between them. This CDR3 is CASSLFSVGETQYF. The CDR3 nucleotides are TGTGCCAGCAGCTTATTTTCGGTCGGAGAGACCCAGTACTTC. Together with reference TRBV11-3 and TRBJ2-5, the CDR3 gives the full variable domain: EAGVVQSPRYKIIEKKQPVAFWCNPISGHNTLYWYLQNLGQGPELLIRYENEEAVDDSQLPKDRFSAERLKGVDSTLKIQPAELGDSAVYLCASSLFSVGETQYFGPGTRLLVL.

The table lists this clone with a few counts. The chain links TRBV29-1 to TRBJ1-1; possibly TRBD1 for D (6 bases). Germline V lookup: CDR1 SQVTM, CDR2 ANQGSEA. CDR3 length equals 15 residues. V was clipped by 3 bases and J by 4 bases, with 18 bases between them. CDR3 nucleotide sequence: TGCAGCGTTGAGGGGCAGGGGCGAGGCCCCACTGAAGCTTTCTTT. This codes for CSVEGQGRGPTEAFF.

In its sample, this clone was seen a few times. This chain uses TRBV28 with TRBJ2-7, with D possibly being TRBD1 or TRBD2 (6 bases each). CDR3 length equals 19 residues. Germline V gives CDR1 MDHEN, CDR2 SYDVKM. Trimming stripped 2 bases from V and 1 base from J, with 24 bases between. The CDR3 nucleotides are TGTGCCAGCAGTTTAGTGGTGTTGGGTGGGGGGCCTAGGTCCTACGAGCAGTACTTC. It codes for CASSLVVLGGGPRSYEQYF.

V gene TRBV28 combines with J gene TRBJ1-1; D remains unclear. The CDR3 loop spans 12 amino acids. Trimming stripped 3 bases from V and 3 bases from J, with 5 bases between. Germline-derived CDR1 and CDR2 are MDHEN and SYDVKM. CDR3 loop: CASSFRYTEAFF. The CDR3 nucleotides read TGTGCCAGCAGTTTTCGTTACACTGAAGCTTTCTTT.

The genes are TRBV18 and TRBJ2-3; 7 bases are a match to TRBD1. The CDR3 totals 14 residues. V dropped 2 bases and J dropped 1; count of bases not matched to a gene: 0. The germline V gene has CDR1 KGHSH and CDR2 LQKENI. The CDR3 coding sequence is TGTGCCAGCTCACCAACAGGGGGCACAGATACGCAGTATTTT. Translated, it gives CASSPTGGTDTQYF. The variable domain in full, completed from reference TRBV18 and TRBJ2-3, reads NAGVMQNPRHLVRRRGQEARLRCSPMKGHSHVYWYRQLPEEGLKFMVYLQKENIIDESGMPKERFSAEFPKEGPSILRIQQVVRGDSAAYFCASSPTGGTDTQYFGPGTRLTVL.

The rearrangement uses TRBV6-8 and TRBJ1-5; D possibly corresponds to TRBD1 (5 bases). Trimming pared 8 bases from V and 4 bases from J, leaving 30 bases between. CDR1 and CDR2 from the germline V gene are MNHGY and SAAAGT. The CDR3 has 19 amino acids. The CDR3 here is CASGPRADFVGDGNQPQHF. The DNA for the CDR3 is TGTGCCAGCGGTCCCCGGGCGGACTTTGTAGGGGACGGGAATCAGCCCCAGCATTTT.

This clone was seen only a few times. V and J are TRBV6-8 and TRBJ2-3; D may be TRBD2 (6 bases). Looked up from germline, CDR1 is MNHGY and CDR2 is SAAAGT. Trimming shortened V by 6 bases and J by 7 bases, and 11 bases separated the two germline ends. The CDR3 contains 12 residues. The CDR3 loop reads CASSPGLHTQYF. The CDR3 bases are TGTGCCAGCAGCCCGGGACTTCATACGCAGTATTTT.

The chain links TRBV6-8 to TRBJ2-5; a weak D match, TRBD1 (5 bases). V gave up 1 base and J gave up 9 bases, with 12 bases separating them. The CDR3 has 13 amino acids. CDR1 is MNHGY, CDR2 SAAAGT, per germline. The CDR3 sequence is CASSYLTVKAQYF. CDR3 nucleotide sequence: TGTGCCAGCAGTTACTTGACAGTAAAAGCCCAGTACTTC.

This clone showed up just a few times. V gene TRBV5-1 combines with J gene TRBJ2-3, with TRBD1 matching 8 bases. The J segment lost 2 bases and the V segment lost 7 bases, leaving 6 bases of the junction unmatched. This CDR3 has 14 residues. Germline V lookup: CDR1 SGHRS, CDR2 YFSETQ. CDR3 sequence reads: CASGQGLNTDTQYF. CDR3 sequence (DNA): TGCGCCAGCGGACAGGGACTCAACACAGATACGCAGTATTTT.

This clone has just a few counts. The rearrangement links TRBV6-8 to TRBJ2-7; D possibly matches TRBD1 or TRBD2 (5 bases each). The germline CDR1 and CDR2 sequences are MNHGY and SAAAGT. Deletions cut 4 bases from V and 0 bases from J, with 10 bases between. The CDR3 has 14 amino acids. In DNA, the CDR3 is TGTGCCAGCAGTTCCGGGACGGCCTCCTACGAGCAGTACTTC. This codes for CASSSGTASYEQYF.

This clone has a handful of counts. This rearrangement joins TRBV14 to TRBJ2-1; TRBD1 aligns across 7 bases. Germline CDR1 is SGHDN and CDR2 is FVKESK. J was trimmed by 2 bases and V by 4 bases; bases with no gene match: 5. The CDR3 runs 15 residues. The CDR3 sequence is CASSRLGQAYNEQFF. DNA of the CDR3: TGTGCCAGCAGCCGGCTTGGACAGGCCTACAATGAGCAGTTCTTC.

V gene TRBV11-3 combines with J gene TRBJ1-1; D not certain. The V gene's germline CDR1 is SGHNT and CDR2 YENEEA. V lost 1 base and J lost 4, with 10 bases in between. The CDR3 contains 14 residues. CDR3 in DNA: TGTGCCAGCAGCTTAGGGTCTGGGTTCACTGAAGCTTTCTTT. It is translated as CASSLGSGFTEAFF.

The chain has TRBV7-6 and TRBJ2-1; tentative D call: TRBD2 (7 bases). The germline gives CDR1 SGHVS, CDR2 FNYEAQ. This CDR3 is built from 15 residues. V lost 5 bases, J lost 6 bases, and 17 bases lay in between. The CDR3 DNA is TGTGCCAGCAGCGAAATCCAACGGGGGGCCAATGAGCAGTTCTTC. It encodes CASSEIQRGANEQFF.

This clone has a single count. The chain combines TRBV18 with TRBJ2-1, with TRBD2 as a possible D gene (6 bases). The CDR3 is 15 residues long. V was cut by 3 bases and J by 5 bases, with 14 bases left in between. Germline V gene data show CDR1 as KGHSH and CDR2 as LQKENI. The CDR3 coding sequence is TGTGCCAGCTCACCGGTAGGGCCGGGGGACAATGAGCAGTTCTTC. This translates into CASSPVGPGDNEQFF.

This clone has just a few counts. This chain joins TRBV11-3 and TRBJ1-1, with D perhaps TRBD1 (6 bases). Germline V gene lookup returns CDR1 SGHNT and CDR2 YENEEA. The V and J ends lost 6 bases and 5 bases respectively, with 16 bases between them. The CDR3 loop spans 14 amino acids. The CDR3 DNA reads TGTGCCAGCAGGTTACATACAGGGTCGACTGAAGCTTTCTTT. Protein sequence: CASRLHTGSTEAFF.

This clone was detected a few times. This rearrangement joins TRBV5-1 to TRBJ2-3, with 11 bases fitting TRBD2. The germline V gene encodes CDR1 SGHRS and CDR2 YFSETQ. The ends lost 2 bases at V and 1 base at J; junction bases unmatched: 0. This CDR3 comprises 15 residues. The CDR3 region is CASSFSGGGTDTQYF. CDR3 coding DNA: TGCGCCAGCAGCTTTAGCGGGGGGGGCACAGATACGCAGTATTTT.

This clone occurred a few times. The J gene is TRBJ2-5, the V gene TRBV6-8; D not resolved. The length of the CDR3 is 13 residues. Trimming stripped 0 bases from V and 4 bases from J, with 6 bases between. Germline CDR1 and CDR2: MNHGY and SAAAGT. CDR3 amino acids: CASSYSKRETQYF. The CDR3, as DNA: TGTGCCAGCAGTTACTCGAAGAGAGAGACCCAGTACTTC.

This clone is medium-sized within its sample. This rearrangement joins TRBV7-2 to TRBJ1-1; D is unresolved. CDR1 SGHTA and CDR2 FQGNSA come from the germline V gene. V lost 5 bases and J 6 bases, leaving 13 bases between the germline ends. The CDR3 loop spans 13 amino acids. The CDR3 nucleotides read TGTGCCAGCAGCCCCCCAAGTGTTCCTGAAGCTTTCTTT. It codes for CASSPPSVPEAFF.